One sample yielded the 26 T cell receptor beta chains listed below, sequenced in a study of OX40 agonist ivuxolimab in advanced cancers. Using immunoSEQ multiplex PCR, the repertoire was profiled, and TCRdb retains in-frame clones only, with some absent. The table lists 15,000 to 20,000 clones, 85% to 95% of them singletons. This specimen was CD4+ or CD8+ T cells sorted from blood, taken in a trial of the OX40 agonist ivuxolimab. The origin of the receptors is an adult with an advanced solid tumor such as melanoma, head and neck, liver or kidney cancer.

The CDR3 here is CASGLGGLYGYTF. The CDR3 coding sequence is TGTGCCAGCGGGCTTGGGGGGCTTTATGGCTACACCTTC. The chain has TRBV27 and TRBJ1-2; a weak D match, TRBD1 (6 bases). The CDR3 spans 13 residues. Germline CDR1 reads MNHEY; CDR2 reads SMNVEV (reference sequence). Trimming pared 8 bases from V and 5 bases from J, leaving 15 bases between.

In this sample, this clone turned up once. The chain links TRBV6-5 to TRBJ2-3; 10 bases line up with TRBD1. With 4 bases clipped from V and 1 base from J, the junction kept 2 bases outside the gene matches. Germline-derived CDR1 and CDR2 are MNHEY and SVGAGI. This CDR3 comprises 15 residues. The CDR3 bases are TGTGCCAGCAGTTTCGGGACAGGGGGCACAGATACGCAGTATTTT. The encoded protein is CASSFGTGGTDTQYF.

The count of this clone is one. CDR3 amino acids: CASSLSAGPSYEQYF. The CDR3 DNA follows: TGTGCCAGCAGTTTATCCGCAGGGCCCTCCTACGAGCAGTACTTC. The chain couples TRBV27 to TRBJ2-7; maybe TRBD1 (5 bases). V lost 0 bases, J lost 0 bases, and 9 bases lay in between. There are 15 residues in the CDR3. Germline CDR1 is MNHEY and CDR2 is SMNVEV (reference sequence).

V usage is TRBV6-5 and J usage is TRBJ2-5, with D possibly TRBD1 on 5 matching bases. CDR1 MNHEY and CDR2 SVGAGI come from the germline V gene. With 7 bases removed from V and 1 base from J, the gap between germline ends came to 10 bases. The CDR3 loop spans 13 amino acids. Here the CDR3 DNA reads TGTGCCAGCACGCCAGGGTTCCAAGAGACCCAGTACTTC. As protein: CASTPGFQETQYF.

The chain combines TRBV5-4 with TRBJ2-7; perhaps TRBD2 as D (6 bases). CDR3 length equals 14 residues. Germline assignment: CDR1 SGHNT and CDR2 YYREEE (reference sequence). V was shortened by 0 bases and J by 3 bases, with 10 bases between the two germline ends. CDR3 DNA: TGTGCCAGCAGCTTGGATGGGGGGATCTACGAGCAGTACTTC. Translated, it gives CASSLDGGIYEQYF.

The rearrangement uses TRBV4-1 and TRBJ1-1; 8 positions agree with TRBD1. The germline V gene encodes CDR1 MGHRA and CDR2 YSYEKL. V lost 2 bases and J lost 3; bases outside the gene matches: 5. This CDR3 comprises 15 residues. The CDR3 coding sequence is TGCGCCAGCAGCCAAATAGCAGGGGGCTACACTGAAGCTTTCTTT. It codes for CASSQIAGGYTEAFF.

The gene calls are TRBV6-5 and TRBJ2-7, with 9 positions matching TRBD1. CDR3 length equals 13 residues. Germline-derived CDR1 and CDR2 are MNHEY and SVGAGI. The junction had 6 bases not matched to a gene; V was cut back by 6 bases and J by 6 bases. CDR3 in amino acids: CASRPGQGSEQYF. The CDR3 nucleotides are TGTGCCAGCAGACCGGGACAGGGTAGCGAGCAGTACTTC.

The chain carries TRBV5-6 and TRBJ2-3; D gene unclear. V was trimmed by 3 bases and J by 2 bases, leaving 7 bases between them. CDR1 and CDR2 (germline): SGHDT, YYEEEE. The CDR3 runs 13 residues. For the CDR3, the DNA is TGTGCCAGCAGCTCTCCCATCACAGATACGCAGTATTTT. Protein: CASSSPITDTQYF.

The chain is built from TRBV10-3 and TRBJ2-2, with 14 bases matching TRBD2. The CDR3 totals 17 residues. The ends lost 4 bases at V and 6 bases at J; junction bases unmatched: 7. Germline lookup yields CDR1 ENHRY and CDR2 SYGVKD. The DNA of the CDR3 is TGTGCCATCAGTGGAGGGACTAGCGGGAGTTTCGCCGGGGAGCTGTTTTTT. Translation gives CAISGGTSGSFAGELFF.

The chain joins TRBV28 to TRBJ2-7; no clear D gene. CDR3 length: 14 residues. V was clipped by 5 bases and J by 2 bases, with 13 bases between them. In germline, CDR1 is MDHEN, CDR2 SYDVKM. CDR3 DNA: TGTGCCAGCAGTCCCTCGGGTAGTCCCTACGAGCAGTACTTC. It specifies CASSPSGSPYEQYF.

This chain connects TRBV5-1 to TRBJ2-4; D is undetermined. Germline CDR1 SGHRS, CDR2 YFSETQ. CDR3 length: 16 amino acids. With 0 bases removed from V and 0 bases from J, the gap between germline ends came to 10 bases. CDR3: CASSLDQSLAKNIQYF. CDR3 nucleotides: TGCGCCAGCAGCTTGGATCAGTCTCTAGCCAAAAACATTCAGTACTTC.

Here the CDR3 reads CASSITGTGANVLTF. In nucleotides, the CDR3 is TGTGCCAGTAGTATAACAGGGACTGGGGCCAACGTCCTGACTTTC. This chain joins TRBV19 and TRBJ2-6; the D gene is possibly TRBD1 (6 bases). V dropped 2 bases and J dropped 2 bases, with 7 bases sitting between them. Per the germline V gene, CDR1 is LNHDA and CDR2 is SQIVND (reference sequence). The CDR3 spans 15 residues.

This chain connects TRBV10-3 to TRBJ2-7; D may match TRBD1 or TRBD2 (5 bases each). V shed 3 bases and J shed 3 bases, with 21 bases lying between them. This CDR3 has 17 residues. Germline values: CDR1 ENHRY, CDR2 SYGVKD. CDR3 nucleotides: TGTGCCATCAGTGACTCCCCCGGGGCAGGTGATAACTACGAGCAGTACTTC. Amino acids: CAISDSPGAGDNYEQYF.

The genes are TRBV4-2 and TRBJ1-2; a weak D match, TRBD1 (6 bases). V was trimmed by 5 bases and J by 8 bases, leaving 9 bases between them. This CDR3 is 11 amino acids long. Germline CDR1 and CDR2: LGHNA and YNFKEQ. For the CDR3, the DNA is TGTGCCAGCAGCGAAGGGGGGGGCTACACCTTC. Amino acids: CASSEGGGYTF.

This chain uses TRBV6-6 with TRBJ1-1, with TRBD1 as a possible D gene (5 bases). The germline V gene has CDR1 MNHNY and CDR2 SVGAGI (reference sequence). The CDR3 sequence is 14 residues long. The V end lost 6 bases, the J end lost 3 bases, and 14 bases lay between the germline ends. For the CDR3, the DNA is TGTGCCAGCAGCGACTCCGGGGCTCACACTGAAGCTTTCTTT. Translated: CASSDSGAHTEAFF.

The rearrangement links TRBV7-8 to TRBJ2-7; tentative D call: TRBD2 (5 bases). The length of the CDR3 is 11 residues. Germline assignment: CDR1 SGHVS and CDR2 FQNEAQ. Trimming stripped 3 bases from V and 7 bases from J, with 7 bases between. CDR3 DNA sequence: TGTGCCAGCAGCTTCTGGGAGGAGCAGTACTTC. It codes for CASSFWEEQYF.

This chain joins TRBV11-3 and TRBJ2-3, with TRBD2 identical over 10 bases. CDR1 is SGHNT and CDR2 is YENEEA in the germline V gene. This CDR3 is 15 amino acids long. Trimming took 5 bases from V and 3 from J; bases not matched to a gene: 5. CDR3 sequence reads: CASSPAGGWTDTQYF. The CDR3 DNA sequence: TGTGCCAGCAGCCCAGCGGGGGGGTGGACAGATACGCAGTATTTT. The full variable domain, with the rest looked up from reference TRBV11-3 and TRBJ2-3, is EAGVVQSPRYKIIEKKQPVAFWCNPISGHNTLYWYLQNLGQGPELLIRYENEEAVDDSQLPKDRFSAERLKGVDSTLKIQPAELGDSAVYLCASSPAGGWTDTQYFGPGTRLTVL.

The rearrangement links TRBV19 to TRBJ1-2; D perhaps matches TRBD1 (6 bases). This CDR3 has 13 amino acids. Germline CDR1 LNHDA, CDR2 SQIVND (reference sequence). The germline V and J ends were trimmed by 7 bases and 6 bases, with 15 bases remaining between them. The DNA of the CDR3 is TGTGCCAGTATGGGGGCGGCCGTTCATGGCTACACCTTC. Translating gives CASMGAAVHGYTF.

This sequence joins TRBV5-1 and TRBJ2-7; possible D gene TRBD1, 6 bases. CDR3 length equals 14 residues. Trimming cost V 3 bases and J 2 bases, with 12 bases left between them. In germline, CDR1 is SGHRS, CDR2 YFSETQ. The CDR3 sequence is CASSSLDSPYEQYF. The CDR3 DNA reads as TGCGCCAGCAGCTCCTTGGACAGTCCCTACGAGCAGTACTTC.

The chain uses TRBV29-1 and TRBJ1-5; tentative D call: TRBD1 (5 bases). The CDR3 runs to 16 residues. V lost 3 bases and J lost 4, with 19 bases in between. The V gene's germline CDR1 is SQVTM and CDR2 ANQGSEA. CDR3 in DNA: TGCAGCGTTGAGCCCCCCCAAGGGACCCCTAATCAGCCCCAGCATTTT. Amino acids: CSVEPPQGTPNQPQHF.

This chain uses TRBV4-1 with TRBJ2-7; TRBD2 agrees at 12 bases. V trimming: 5 bases; J trimming: 3 bases; junction bases outside the gene matches: 5. The CDR3 runs to 15 residues. Germline CDR1 MGHRA, CDR2 YSYEKL. In DNA, the CDR3 is TGCGCCAGCAGCGACGGACTAGCGGGGAACTACGAGCAGTACTTC. Its protein product is CASSDGLAGNYEQYF.

This clone showed up just once. The V gene is TRBV6-1, the J gene TRBJ1-3; D gene uncertain. V shed 0 bases and J shed 4 bases, with 22 bases lying between them. There are 19 residues in the CDR3. Germline V gene data show CDR1 as MNHNS and CDR2 as SASEGT. In DNA, the CDR3 is TGTGCCAGCAGTGAAGCGATAGGGAAGAACCGAAACTCCGGAAACACCATATATTTT. Protein: CASSEAIGKNRNSGNTIYF.

The gene calls are TRBV6-5 and TRBJ2-1; TRBD2 matches 8 bases. This CDR3 comprises 13 residues. Germline V gives CDR1 MNHEY, CDR2 SVGAGI. Trimming removed 6 bases from V and 9 bases from J; junction bases left unmatched: 7. The CDR3 reads CASSESTSGEQFF. The CDR3 region has the DNA TGTGCCAGCAGCGAATCTACTAGCGGTGAGCAGTTCTTC.

V usage is TRBV4-1 and J usage is TRBJ2-5; 7 bases map to TRBD1. This CDR3 has 16 amino acids. Germline assignment: CDR1 MGHRA and CDR2 YSYEKL. With 3 bases clipped from V and 0 bases from J, the junction kept 7 bases outside the gene matches. The CDR3 nucleotides read TGCGCCAGCAGCCACCCAGGACAGGCTAACCAAGAGACCCAGTACTTC. This encodes CASSHPGQANQETQYF.

The chain recombines TRBV13 with TRBJ1-2; 7 bases align to TRBD1. V lost 4 bases to trimming and J lost 0 bases; unmatched junction nucleotides: 5. The CDR3 length is 15 residues. The germline V gene encodes CDR1 PRHDT and CDR2 FYEKMQ (reference sequence). The CDR3 bases are TGTGCCAGCAGCTCACAGGGACAGTCTAACTATGGCTACACCTTC. It yields the protein CASSSQGQSNYGYTF.

The chain uses TRBV28 and TRBJ2-3, with TRBD2 identical over 9 bases. This CDR3 comprises 15 residues. V shed 5 bases and J 4 bases; nucleotides not matched to a gene: 7. Germline V gives CDR1 MDHEN, CDR2 SYDVKM. The CDR3 spells CASSPLAGVADTQYF. CDR3 bases: TGTGCCAGCAGTCCCTTAGCGGGGGTGGCAGATACGCAGTATTTT.